This TCR beta chain was recovered during a study of blood T cell repertoires in COVID-19. Overall study: Donors in the United States, Italy and Spain gave samples during acute or convalescent COVID-19. Sources were T cells, B-cell-depleted T cells, or PBMCs; the material itself was cDNA or gDNA.

Original methodology: Amplification from reference gene primers served as the basis for estimated nucleated cell counts. Produced via immunoSEQ multiplex PCR; TCRdb's table is partial and in-frame only. From that table come the V and J calls and clone size; the DNA was used to work out D and trimming. This table holds about 140,000 clones, 65% to 85% found once. This CDR3 comprises 17 residues. V was cut by 5 bases and J by 0 bases, with 17 bases left in between. Germline CDR1 and CDR2: MDHEN and SYDVKM. Sequencing was performed on peripheral blood. The clonotype originates from an older woman with acute or convalescent COVID-19. The V and J genes are TRBV28 and TRBJ1-5; D is uncertain. CDR3 DNA sequence: TGTGCCAGCAGTATACCGGGAGAGAACTATAGCAATCAGCCCCAGCATTTT. This gives the protein CASSIPGENYSNQPQHF.